The 30 T cell receptor beta chains given below trace back to one sample, sequenced in a study of CD8+ T cells in alopecia areata. Extracted RNA was reverse transcribed, and the resulting cDNA served as sequencing template. TCRdb's table, derived via immunoSEQ multiplex PCR, lists solely in-frame clones and lacks some. In the table there are roughly 150,000 clones, roughly 62% of which are singletons. The sample consisted of CD4+ T cells sorted from blood, taken at week 0. The receptors shown here come from a human donor with alopecia areata.

The rearrangement uses TRBV7-2 and TRBJ2-3; D may be TRBD2 (5 bases). Trimming left V 6 bases short and J 6 bases short, with 16 bases between. Per germline, CDR1 SGHTA and CDR2 FQGNSA. This CDR3 comprises 14 residues. The CDR3 nucleotides are TGTGCCAGCAGTTTTTCCGCGCTAGCTGATACGCAGTATTTT. Its protein is CASSFSALADTQYF.

The V call is TRBV6-6, the J call TRBJ1-2, with D possibly being TRBD1 (6 bases). There are 14 residues in the CDR3. V shed 6 bases and J shed 0 bases, with 11 bases lying between them. Per germline, CDR1 MNHNY and CDR2 SVGAGI (reference sequence). CDR3 in amino acids: CASSKDRTNYGYTF. CDR3 nucleotide sequence: TGTGCCAGCAGCAAGGACAGAACTAACTATGGCTACACCTTC.

The rearrangement links TRBV9 to TRBJ2-7, with D tentatively TRBD2 (5 bases). Trimming took 0 bases from V and 3 from J, leaving 7 bases between them. The CDR3 covers 13 residues. Germline loops: CDR1 SGDLS, CDR2 YYNGEE. The CDR3 loop is CASSVDRGYEQYF. The CDR3 DNA reads as TGTGCCAGCAGCGTAGACCGGGGCTACGAGCAGTACTTC.

The rearrangement joins TRBV7-7 to TRBJ2-5, with D uncertain. The CDR3 has 13 residues. The germline V gene has CDR1 SSHAT and CDR2 FNYEAQ (reference sequence). The CDR3 DNA reads TGTGCTAGTGCGCTAGGCTACCAAGAGACCCAGTACTTC. Its translation is CASALGYQETQYF.

This chain joins TRBV21-1 and TRBJ2-5; TRBD1 was called by the table and not checked on the DNA. TRBV21-1 is listed as a pseudogene. The CDR3 is 15 amino acids. The CDR3 sequence: CASSKDGTAGETQYF. For the CDR3, the DNA is TGTGCCAGCAGCAAAGACGGGACAGCAGGAGAGACCCAGTACTTC.

This clone was counted a few times. V gene TRBV5-6 combines with J gene TRBJ1-2, with D perhaps matching TRBD1 (5 bases). V lost 4 bases to trimming and J lost 4 bases, with 11 bases between them. The CDR3 consists of 13 residues. Germline CDR1 reads SGHDT; CDR2 reads YYEEEE. CDR3 sequence reads: CASSRDSVYGYTF. The CDR3, as DNA: TGTGCCAGCAGCCGAGACAGCGTCTATGGCTACACCTTC.

With regard to this clone: A far larger clone is a single base away, which makes a read error likely. The V and J genes are TRBV5-4 and TRBJ2-3; D unresolved. V shed 1 base and J shed 2 bases, with 2 bases lying between them. This CDR3 is 12 amino acids long. In germline, CDR1 is SGHNT, CDR2 YYREEE (reference sequence). CDR3 DNA: TGTGCCAGCAGCTTGTCCACAGATACGCAGTATTTT. This encodes CASSLSTDTQYF.

The chain is built from TRBV7-9 and TRBJ2-3; the D gene is possibly TRBD2 (6 bases). Per the germline V gene, CDR1 is SEHNR and CDR2 is FQNEAQ (reference sequence). This CDR3 has 12 amino acids. Between the trimmed V and J ends, which lost 5 bases and 6 bases, there was a span of 9 bases. CDR3 residues: CASSRGGDTQYF. The CDR3 coding sequence is TGTGCCAGCAGCCGTGGGGGGGATACGCAGTATTTT.

This clone was seen more than once but under ten times. The rearrangement joins TRBV7-2 to TRBJ2-5, with 8 bases fitting TRBD1. The germline CDR1 and CDR2 sequences are SGHTA and FQGNSA. The CDR3 has 14 residues. The ends lost 5 bases at V and 2 bases at J; junction bases unmatched: 4. DNA for the CDR3: TGTGCCAGCAGCAGAAACAGGGGGCAAGAGACCCAGTACTTC. Protein product: CASSRNRGQETQYF.

The V and J genes are TRBV4-2 and TRBJ1-2, with TRBD1 identical over 10 bases. The V gene's germline CDR1 is LGHNA and CDR2 YNFKEQ. Unmatched junction bases numbered 9, after V lost 5 bases and J lost 6 bases. The CDR3 consists of 15 residues. CDR3 residues: CASSLGTGTGDGYTF. For the CDR3, the DNA is TGTGCCAGCAGCTTGGGAACCGGGACAGGGGATGGCTACACCTTC.

V usage is TRBV6-5 and J usage is TRBJ1-2, with D possibly being TRBD1 (5 bases). Between the trimmed V and J ends, which lost 7 bases and 3 bases, there was a span of 12 bases. This CDR3 contains 13 residues. The V gene's germline CDR1 is MNHEY and CDR2 SVGAGI. In DNA, the CDR3 is TGTGCCAGCAAGGATCAGGGTCACTATGGCTACACCTTC. It is translated as CASKDQGHYGYTF.

This sequence joins TRBV30 and TRBJ1-4; D is uncertain. V dropped 1 base and J dropped 8 bases, with 14 bases sitting between them. Germline lookup yields CDR1 GTSNPN and CDR2 SVGIG (reference sequence). CDR3 length: 14 residues. The CDR3 sequence: CAWSEGGLNEKLFF. The CDR3 DNA is TGTGCCTGGAGTGAAGGAGGACTGAACGAAAAACTGTTTTTT. The complete variable domain, with remaining parts taken from reference TRBV30 and TRBJ1-4, reads SQTIHQWPATLVQPVGSPLSLECTVEGTSNPNLYWYRQAAGRGLQLLFYSVGIGQISSEVPQNLSASRPQDRQFILSSKKLLLSDSGFYLCAWSEGGLNEKLFFGSGTQLSVL.

This clone was seen a handful of times. This rearrangement joins TRBV30 to TRBJ1-6, with a possible D match to TRBD1 (5 bases). Germline V gene lookup returns CDR1 GTSNPN and CDR2 SVGIG (reference sequence). This CDR3 spans 17 amino acids. Trimming took off 0 bases at V and 3 bases at J, with 15 bases between the two ends. Written as DNA, the CDR3 is TGTGCCTGGAGTGTACGGCCCAGGGCAGGCTATAATTCACCCCTCCACTTT. Translating it yields CAWSVRPRAGYNSPLHF.

The chain recombines TRBV6-5 with TRBJ2-7; 11 nucleotides align to TRBD1. The CDR3 spans 14 residues. V shed 5 bases and J 6 bases; nucleotides not matched to a gene: 6. Per the germline V gene, CDR1 is MNHEY and CDR2 is SVGAGI. CDR3 DNA sequence: TGTGCCAGCAGTCCTCTGGACAGGGGGCTCGAGCAGTACTTC. Translating it yields CASSPLDRGLEQYF.

The chain recombines TRBV5-1 with TRBJ2-1, with 9 bases aligning to TRBD2. This CDR3 spans 15 amino acids. J lost 5 bases, V lost 4 bases, and 7 bases had no gene match. Looked up from germline, CDR1 is SGHRS and CDR2 is YFSETQ. DNA for the CDR3: TGCGCCAGCAGCCTGGAGCGGGGGGCGCACAATGAGCAGTTCTTC. Amino acids: CASSLERGAHNEQFF.

The V and J genes are TRBV27 and TRBJ1-1; D is uncertain. CDR3 size: 16 residues. V was clipped by 4 bases and J by 1 base, with 16 bases between them. Germline lookup yields CDR1 MNHEY and CDR2 SMNVEV (reference sequence). CDR3 in DNA: TGTGCCAGCAGTTCTATGGATACCTTCACGAACACTGAAGCTTTCTTT. Protein: CASSSMDTFTNTEAFF.

The chain employs TRBV18 and TRBJ2-1; possible D gene TRBD1, 6 bases. Trimming shortened V by 6 bases and J by 0 bases, and 12 bases separated the two germline ends. CDR1 is KGHSH, CDR2 LQKENI, per germline. The CDR3 length is 15 residues. The CDR3 reads CASSSDRSSYNEQFF. For the CDR3, the DNA is TGTGCCAGCTCGTCTGACAGGAGCTCCTACAATGAGCAGTTCTTC.

The chain joins TRBV7-9 to TRBJ1-1; D is possibly TRBD1 (6 bases). V dropped 8 bases and J dropped 10 bases, with 20 bases sitting between them. CDR1 is SEHNR, CDR2 FQNEAQ, per germline (reference sequence). The CDR3 consists of 13 residues. CDR3 in amino acids: CASYSTGAGPAFF. The CDR3 DNA is TGTGCCAGCTATTCCACGGGGGCAGGTCCAGCTTTCTTT.

This clone appeared a few times. The chain employs TRBV4-3 and TRBJ1-5; 8 nucleotides match TRBD1. The V gene's germline CDR1 is LGHNA and CDR2 YSLEER. J gave up 2 bases and V 3 bases, and 0 bases lay outside the gene matches. The CDR3 extends over 14 amino acids. CDR3 region: CASSQTGGNQPQHF. The CDR3 nucleotides read TGCGCCAGCAGCCAGACAGGGGGCAATCAGCCCCAGCATTTT.

This clone has just a few counts. The V gene is TRBV4-3, the J gene TRBJ2-3, with D possibly TRBD2 on 6 matching bases. Germline V gene data show CDR1 as LGHNA and CDR2 as YSLEER. Trimming shortened V by 0 bases and J by 5 bases, and 18 bases separated the two germline ends. There are 17 residues in the CDR3. The CDR3 coding sequence is TGCGCCAGCAGCCAAGATCCGCTTGGGGGGTGGGGAGATACGCAGTATTTT. This sequence encodes CASSQDPLGGWGDTQYF.

The rearrangement uses TRBV4-2 and TRBJ2-7, with a possible D match to TRBD2 (6 bases). With 4 bases removed from V and 4 bases from J, the gap between germline ends came to 17 bases. This CDR3 region has 15 residues. Germline CDR1 is LGHNA and CDR2 is YNFKEQ. The CDR3 DNA sequence: TGTGCCAGCAGCCCGATGGCGGGGACGATATACGAGCAGTACTTC. Its protein is CASSPMAGTIYEQYF.

For this clone: Relative to the germline gene, one junction end is altered; a read error may explain this. The chain joins TRBV7-7 to TRBJ2-1; 12 bases fit TRBD2. Germline assignment: CDR1 SSHAT and CDR2 FNYEAQ (reference sequence). CDR3 length: 16 amino acids. The CDR3 region has the DNA TGTGCTAGCAGCTCGAGGACTAGCGGGGAGACAAGTGAGCAGTTCTTC. Amino acids: CASSSRTSGETSEQFF.

The rearrangement uses TRBV7-2 and TRBJ2-7; possible D gene TRBD2, 6 bases. Germline CDR1 is SGHTA and CDR2 is FQGNSA. V was clipped by 5 bases and J by 6 bases, with 14 bases between them. The length of the CDR3 is 13 residues. The DNA for the CDR3 is TGTGCCAGCAGCGAGCGGGTGGGGCGCGAGCAGTACTTC. This translates into CASSERVGREQYF.

This chain joins TRBV30 and TRBJ2-5; either TRBD1 or TRBD2 may supply D (6 bases each). The CDR3 runs to 16 residues. Germline loops: CDR1 GTSNPN, CDR2 SVGIG (reference sequence). The V end was cut by 0 bases, the J end by 1 base, with 15 bases between. The CDR3 protein is CAWSVGVTGAQETQYF. The CDR3 coding sequence is TGTGCCTGGAGTGTAGGAGTTACGGGGGCCCAAGAGACCCAGTACTTC.

V is TRBV30 and J is TRBJ2-5, with 14 bases that match TRBD2. V gave up 7 bases and J gave up 5 bases; unmatched junction bases: 15. The CDR3 extends over 17 amino acids. Germline V gene data show CDR1 as GTSNPN and CDR2 as SVGIG (reference sequence). The DNA of the CDR3 is TGTGCCTTGACCACTTCGACTAGCGGGGGGGCCCGGGAGACCCAGTACTTC. Translating it yields CALTTSTSGGARETQYF. Full variable domain (missing parts from reference TRBV30 and TRBJ2-5): SQTIHQWPATLVQPVGSPLSLECTVEGTSNPNLYWYRQAAGRGLQLLFYSVGIGQISSEVPQNLSASRPQDRQFILSSKKLLLSDSGFYLCALTTSTSGGARETQYFGPGTRLLVL.

The genes are TRBV30 and TRBJ1-2; no clear D gene. Germline CDR1 is GTSNPN and CDR2 is SVGIG (reference sequence). V was cut by 0 bases and J by 8 bases, with 13 bases left in between. The CDR3 runs 13 residues. CDR3 sequence reads: CAWSVTIDYGYTF. The CDR3 DNA follows: TGTGCCTGGAGTGTAACTATTGATTACGGCTACACCTTC.

There are a few counts of this clone. The chain couples TRBV4-1 to TRBJ2-1, with D tentatively TRBD1 or TRBD2 (5 bases each). Germline V gives CDR1 MGHRA, CDR2 YSYEKL. V was clipped by 7 bases and J by 7 bases, with 23 bases between them. The CDR3 is 16 residues long. CDR3 region: CASTPTPRGPSNEQFF. CDR3 nucleotides: TGCGCCAGCACCCCAACACCCCGGGGCCCCTCGAATGAGCAGTTCTTC.

This clone was observed a few times. The chain recombines TRBV7-2 with TRBJ2-4, with D hard to call. The CDR3 loop spans 12 amino acids. V was pared by 4 bases and J by 7 bases, with 8 bases between. Germline CDR1 is SGHTA and CDR2 is FQGNSA. The DNA of the CDR3 is TGTGCCAGCAGCTATACTGAGAACATTCAGTACTTC. Protein product: CASSYTENIQYF. The full variable domain, rest sourced from reference TRBV7-2 and TRBJ2-4, is GAGVSQSPSNKVTEKGKDVELRCDPISGHTALYWYRQSLGQGLEFLIYFQGNSAPDKSGLPSDRFSAERTGGSVSTLTIQRTQQEDSAVYLCASSYTENIQYFGAGTRLSVL.

V is TRBV7-2 and J is TRBJ2-1; D remains ambiguous. Germline V gives CDR1 SGHTA, CDR2 FQGNSA. This CDR3 has 11 amino acids. The V end was cut by 5 bases, the J end by 6 bases, with 5 bases between. DNA of the CDR3: TGTGCCAGCAGCGCCTCCAATGAGCAGTTCTTC. Amino acids: CASSASNEQFF. Combining the CDR3 with reference TRBV7-2 and TRBJ2-1 gives the whole variable domain GAGVSQSPSNKVTEKGKDVELRCDPISGHTALYWYRQSLGQGLEFLIYFQGNSAPDKSGLPSDRFSAERTGGSVSTLTIQRTQQEDSAVYLCASSASNEQFFGPGTRLTVL.

This chain uses TRBV29-1 with TRBJ2-3, with 8 positions matching TRBD1. The germline V gene has CDR1 SQVTM and CDR2 ANQGSEA. The CDR3 sequence is 17 residues long. With 4 bases clipped from V and 2 bases from J, the junction kept 14 bases outside the gene matches. The CDR3 nucleotides read TGCAGCGTTGCTCCGCACTACGGGACAGGCTACACAGATACGCAGTATTTT. Residues: CSVAPHYGTGYTDTQYF.